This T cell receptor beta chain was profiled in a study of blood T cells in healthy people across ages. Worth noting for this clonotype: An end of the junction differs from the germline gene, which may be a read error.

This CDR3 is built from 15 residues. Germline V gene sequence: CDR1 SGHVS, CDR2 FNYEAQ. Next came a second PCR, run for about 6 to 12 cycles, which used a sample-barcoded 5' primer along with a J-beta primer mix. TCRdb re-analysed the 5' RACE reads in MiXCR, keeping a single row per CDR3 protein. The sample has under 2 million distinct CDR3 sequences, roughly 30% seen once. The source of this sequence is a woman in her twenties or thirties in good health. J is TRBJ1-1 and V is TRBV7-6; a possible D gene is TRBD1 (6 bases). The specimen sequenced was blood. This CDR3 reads CASSLGRGGDTVAFF. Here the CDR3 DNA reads TGTGCCAGCAGCTTAGGAAGGGGCGGGGACACTGTAGCTTTCTTT.